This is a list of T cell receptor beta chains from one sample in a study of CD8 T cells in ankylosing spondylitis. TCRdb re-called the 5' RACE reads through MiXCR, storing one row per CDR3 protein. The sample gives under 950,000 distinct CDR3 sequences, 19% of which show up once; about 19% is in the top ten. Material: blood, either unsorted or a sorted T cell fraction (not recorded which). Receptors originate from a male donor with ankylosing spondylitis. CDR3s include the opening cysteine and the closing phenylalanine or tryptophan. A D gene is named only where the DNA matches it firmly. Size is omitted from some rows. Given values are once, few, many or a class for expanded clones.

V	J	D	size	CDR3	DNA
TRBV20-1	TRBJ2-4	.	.	CSARDRQWAANIQYF	TGCAGTGCTAGAGATAGGCAATGGGCAGCAAACATTCAGTACTTC
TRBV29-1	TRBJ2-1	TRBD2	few	CSVEGEGLAGYNEQFF	TGCAGCGTTGAAGGGGAGGGACTAGCGGGCTACAATGAGCAGTTCTTC
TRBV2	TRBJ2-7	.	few	CASLMTIEQYF	TGTGCCAGCCTTATGACTATAGAGCAGTACTTC
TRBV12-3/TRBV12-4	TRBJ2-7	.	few	CASSTDLEQYF	TGTGCCAGCAGCACCGACCTCGAGCAGTACTTC
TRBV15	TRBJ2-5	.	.	CATSRQRGAETQYF	TGTGCCACCAGCAGACAGAGGGGGGCAGAGACCCAGTACTTC
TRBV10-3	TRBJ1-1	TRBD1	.	CAISPMPGQTNTEAFF	TGTGCCATCAGCCCGATGCCGGGACAGACGAACACTGAAGCTTTCTTT
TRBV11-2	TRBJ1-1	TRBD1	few	CASSGEQGGAEAFF	TGTGCCAGCAGCGGGGAACAGGGGGGGGCTGAAGCTTTCTTT
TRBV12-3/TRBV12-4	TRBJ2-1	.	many	CASSSRDMNNEQFF	TGTGCCAGCAGTTCCCGGGACATGAACAATGAGCAGTTCTTC
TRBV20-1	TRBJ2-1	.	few	CSVGRDNWDEQFF	TGCAGTGTCGGCAGGGACAACTGGGATGAGCAGTTCTTC
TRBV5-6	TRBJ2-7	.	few	CASSFDSEAYEQYF	TGTGCCAGCAGCTTCGACAGCGAAGCCTACGAGCAGTACTTC
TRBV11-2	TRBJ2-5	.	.	CASSRAGGQGETQYF	TGTGCCAGCAGCCGCGCAGGGGGGCAGGGGGAGACCCAGTACTTC
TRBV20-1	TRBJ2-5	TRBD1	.	CSARRDSSRGETQYF	TGCAGTGCTAGGAGGGACAGCAGCCGGGGAGAGACCCAGTACTTC
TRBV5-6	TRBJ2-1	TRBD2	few	CASSLIAGDHYNEQFF	TGTGCCAGCAGCTTGATAGCGGGGGACCACTACAATGAGCAGTTCTTC